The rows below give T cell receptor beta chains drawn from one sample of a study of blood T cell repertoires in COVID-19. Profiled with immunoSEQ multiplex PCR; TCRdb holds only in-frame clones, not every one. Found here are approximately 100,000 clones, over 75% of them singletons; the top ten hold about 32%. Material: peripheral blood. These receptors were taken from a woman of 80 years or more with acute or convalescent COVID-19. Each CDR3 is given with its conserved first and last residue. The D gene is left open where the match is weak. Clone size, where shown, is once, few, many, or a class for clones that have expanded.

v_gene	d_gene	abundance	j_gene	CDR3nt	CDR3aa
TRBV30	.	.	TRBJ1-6	TGTGCCTGGAGTCTGACACAAACTTCACCCCTCCACTTT	CAWSLTQTSPLHF
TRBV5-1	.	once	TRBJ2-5	TGCGCCAGCCGCAAGGGCAGGGAAGAGACCCAGTACTTC	CASRKGREETQYF
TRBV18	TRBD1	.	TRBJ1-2	TGTGCCAGCTCACCCGGGACAGGGAATGGCTACACCTTC	CASSPGTGNGYTF
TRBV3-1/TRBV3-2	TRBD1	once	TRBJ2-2	TGTGCCAGCAGCCAAGAAATTCCCGACAGGGGAAGGGTTGCCGGGGAGCTGTTTTTT	CASSQEIPDRGRVAGELFF
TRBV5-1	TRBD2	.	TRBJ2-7	TGCGCCAGCAGCTTGGGACTAGCCAACTCCTACGAGCAGTACTTC	CASSLGLANSYEQYF
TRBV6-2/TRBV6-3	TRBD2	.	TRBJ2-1	TGTGCCAGCAGTTACGAGGGACGGGGGGTTATGAATGAGCAGTTCTTC	CASSYEGRGVMNEQFF
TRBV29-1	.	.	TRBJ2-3	TGCAGCGTCTCAGTCAGGGGCCCCTTAGATACGCAGTATTTT	CSVSVRGPLDTQYF
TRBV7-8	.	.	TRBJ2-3	TGTGCCAGCAGCCTGGACTTGGTTACGCAGTATTTT	CASSLDLVTQYF
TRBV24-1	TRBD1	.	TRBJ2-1	TGTGCCACCAGTGATAGGGACAGGGGCAACTACAATGAGCAGTTCTTC	CATSDRDRGNYNEQFF
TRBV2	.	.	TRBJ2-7	TGTGCCAGCAGTGAAGGGCTAGCCTACGAGCAGTACTTC	CASSEGLAYEQYF
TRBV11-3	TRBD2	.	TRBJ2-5	TGTGCCAGCAGCTTTTCGGGGGGGCTCCAGGAGACCCAGTACTTC	CASSFSGGLQETQYF
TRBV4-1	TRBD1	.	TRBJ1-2	TGCGCCAGCAGCCAACGGGACAGGTTAGGCTACACCTTC	CASSQRDRLGYTF
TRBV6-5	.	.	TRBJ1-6	TGTGCCAGCGGCCGATCCGGGACCCTCCACTTT	CASGRSGTLHF
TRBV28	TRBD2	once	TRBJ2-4	TGTGCCAGCAGTTTAGCGGGGGGGAAGCCTTTAGCCAAAAACATTCAGTACTTC	CASSLAGGKPLAKNIQYF
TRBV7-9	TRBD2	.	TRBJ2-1	TGTGCCAGCGAAGTAGGACGGGGGGTCTCCTACAATGAGCAGTTCTTC	CASEVGRGVSYNEQFF
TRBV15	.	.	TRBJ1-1	TGTGCCACCAGCACACTGATGAACACTGAAGCTTTCTTT	CATSTLMNTEAFF
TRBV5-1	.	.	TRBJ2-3	TGCGCCAGCTCCTGGACACCCACAGATACGCAGTATTTT	CASSWTPTDTQYF
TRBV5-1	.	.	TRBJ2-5	TGCGCCAGCGCCCGTCTAGGGGGTGACACAGAGACCCAGTACTTC	CASARLGGDTETQYF
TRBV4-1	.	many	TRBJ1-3	TGCGCCAGCAGCCAAGCTGCTACCTACTCTGGAAACACCATATATTTT	CASSQAATYSGNTIYF
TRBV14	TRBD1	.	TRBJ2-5	TGTGCCAGCAGCCCGGCAGGGGGCTGGTTGACCCAGTACTTC	CASSPAGGWLTQYF